A selection of T cell receptor beta chains follows, all from one sample in a study of blood T cell repertoires in COVID-19. Generated by immunoSEQ multiplex PCR, the TCRdb table keeps only in-frame clones and is missing some. The sample lists roughly 200,000 clones; about 85% were seen once. The sample consisted of peripheral blood. These receptors originate from a human donor in a cohort sampled during active COVID-19. CDR3s include the opening cysteine and the closing phenylalanine or tryptophan. The D gene is left open where the match is weak. Part of the rows lack a size; the others show once, few, many or a class for expanded clones.

j_gene: TRBJ2-2; len: 16; v_gene: TRBV7-2; abundance: NA; d_gene: TRBD2; CDR3aa: CASNTPGSGRVGELFF; CDR3nt: TGTGCCAGTAATACCCCTGGGAGCGGGAGGGTCGGGGAGCTGTTTTTT
j_gene: TRBJ2-5; len: 15; v_gene: TRBV2; abundance: NA; d_gene: TRBD1; CDR3aa: CASWGGTGFGETQYF; CDR3nt: TGTGCCAGCTGGGGTGGGACAGGGTTTGGGGAGACCCAGTACTTC
j_gene: TRBJ2-1; len: 16; v_gene: TRBV2; abundance: once; d_gene: TRBD2; CDR3aa: CASNPGRARSYNEQFF; CDR3nt: TGTGCCAGCAACCCAGGGAGGGCCCGCTCCTACAATGAGCAGTTCTTC
j_gene: TRBJ2-1; len: 12; v_gene: TRBV6-5; abundance: NA; d_gene: NA; CDR3aa: CASGRGLDEQFF; CDR3nt: TGTGCCAGCGGCCGGGGGTTGGATGAGCAGTTCTTC
j_gene: TRBJ1-3; len: 11; v_gene: TRBV2; abundance: few; d_gene: NA; CDR3aa: CASQSLEAIYF; CDR3nt: TGTGCCAGCCAGAGTCTGGAGGCCATATATTTT
j_gene: TRBJ2-5; len: 14; v_gene: TRBV3-1/TRBV3-2; abundance: NA; d_gene: NA; CDR3aa: CASSPYGRQETQYF; CDR3nt: TGTGCCAGCAGCCCCTACGGGAGACAAGAGACCCAGTACTTC
j_gene: TRBJ1-2; len: 13; v_gene: TRBV7-8; abundance: once; d_gene: TRBD1; CDR3aa: CASSRDRGAGYTF; CDR3nt: TGTGCCAGCAGCCGGGACAGGGGTGCCGGCTACACCTTC
j_gene: TRBJ1-1; len: 15; v_gene: TRBV24-1; abundance: NA; d_gene: TRBD1; CDR3aa: CATRTTGGMNTEAFF; CDR3nt: TGTGCCACCAGGACCACAGGGGGGATGAACACTGAAGCTTTCTTT
j_gene: TRBJ2-1; len: 16; v_gene: TRBV28; abundance: NA; d_gene: NA; CDR3aa: CASSTPVADSYNEQFF; CDR3nt: TGTGCCAGCAGTACTCCCGTAGCGGATTCTTACAATGAGCAGTTCTTC
j_gene: TRBJ1-1; len: 15; v_gene: TRBV7-7; abundance: NA; d_gene: NA; CDR3aa: CASSPLGGANTEAFF; CDR3nt: TGTGCTAGCAGCCCGCTCGGGGGGGCAAACACTGAAGCTTTCTTT
j_gene: TRBJ2-3; len: 13; v_gene: TRBV9; abundance: NA; d_gene: NA; CDR3aa: CASSVGEADTQYF; CDR3nt: TGTGCCAGCAGCGTAGGAGAAGCGGATACGCAGTATTTT